The source of this TCR beta chain is a study of beta chain features in type 1 diabetes. Study overall: All samples combined gave about 100 million sorted cells for examination. Study-level results: PCR might favor shorter templates, equally in patients and controls. Shortening of TCRB CDR3s, moderate but significant, appeared in all four CD4+ subsets of Type 1 diabetes patients.

Regarding this clone: The target antigen is unknown.

This CDR3 region has 15 residues. V was clipped by 6 bases and J by 5 bases; unmatched bases: 7. Per germline, CDR1 MDHEN and CDR2 SYDVKM. Cell sorting via CD45RO/CCR7/CD25/CD127/CD95/CD27 was performed to obtain CD4+ naive, central memory, regulatory and stem cell-like memory cells. Expressed TCRB transcripts got sequenced, as all isolated RNA was reverse transcribed. Some clones are missing from TCRdb's copy, which holds only in-frame ones; the method was immunoSEQ multiplex PCR. The sample holds roughly 250,000 clones, roughly 22% seen once. The rearrangement links TRBV28 to TRBJ1-1; TRBD1 matches 12 bases. The receptor was isolated from a woman in her 40s with type 1 diabetes. Sequenced material: naive CD4+ T cells from blood. CDR3 sequence: CASRGTGGLRTEAFF. In DNA form, the CDR3 reads TGTGCCAGCAGAGGGACAGGGGGCTTGAGGACTGAAGCTTTCTTT.